This is a list of T cell receptor beta chains from one sample in a study of hypomethylating agent response in myelodysplastic syndrome. Only in-frame clones appear in the TCRdb table, and some are missing; sequencing was by immunoSEQ multiplex PCR. The table records approximately 930 clones, 80% to 85% of them present only once. Sequences were derived from bone marrow, sampled before or after starting hypomethylating agent treatment for myelodysplastic syndrome (not recorded which). These TCRs come from a human donor with myelodysplastic syndrome. Both conserved end residues are part of each CDR3. The D gene is left open where the match is weak. Rows give clone size only sometimes, using once, few, many, or a class for an expanded clone.

>NA|once|TRBJ2-7|TRBV27
CASSTSSYEQYF
TGTGCCAGCAGTACCAGCTCCTACGAGCAGTACTTC
>NA|NA|TRBJ2-7|TRBV21-1
CASSKVRDRGSTYEQYF
TGTGCCAGCAGCAAAGTCCGCGACAGGGGGTCCACCTACGAGCAGTACTTC
>NA|NA|TRBJ1-1|TRBV30
CAWSTGRYEAFF
TGTGCCTGGAGCACCGGCCGTTATGAAGCTTTCTTT
>TRBD1|NA|TRBJ2-1|TRBV4-3
CASSQDLSRGQGWMYNEQFF
TGCGCCAGCAGCCAAGATCTATCCCGGGGACAGGGTTGGATGTACAATGAGCAGTTCTTC
>TRBD2|few|TRBJ2-2|TRBV11-2
CASSRSGSGRPRRGAVF
TGTGCCAGCAGCCGCTCAGGAAGCGGGAGGCCGAGGCGGGGAGCTGTTTTT
>NA|NA|TRBJ1-2|TRBV7-9
CASSLALPSDGYTF
TGTGCCAGCAGCTTAGCGCTTCCATCGGATGGCTACACCTTC
>NA|NA|TRBJ2-3|TRBV9
CASSVGQVPADTQYF
TGTGCCAGCAGCGTAGGGCAGGTTCCGGCGGATACGCAGTATTTT
>TRBD1|NA|TRBJ2-5|TRBV2
CASDRGKGETQYF
TGTGCCAGTGACAGGGGAAAGGGAGAGACCCAGTACTTC
>NA|NA|TRBJ2-6|TRBV5-1
CASMVEAGANVLTF
TGCGCCAGCATGGTAGAGGCTGGGGCCAACGTCCTGACTTTC
>NA|NA|TRBJ2-3|TRBV9
CASSVGRGSTDTQYF
TGTGCCAGCAGCGTAGGGAGGGGCAGCACAGATACGCAGTATTTT
>TRBD2|NA|TRBJ2-1|TRBV9
CASSRPYSGAYNEQFF
TGTGCCAGCAGCCGGCCATACAGCGGGGCCTACAATGAGCAGTTCTTC
>TRBD2|once|TRBJ2-4|TRBV7-2
CASSRAGIQYF
TGTGCCAGCAGTAGAGCGGGGATTCAGTACTTC
>NA|NA|TRBJ2-3|TRBV11-3
CASSQEGGTDTQYF
TGTGCCAGCAGCCAGGAGGGGGGGACAGATACGCAGTATTTT
>NA|NA|TRBJ1-2|TRBV7-2
CASSPLVGSLGYTF
TGTGCCAGCAGCCCCCTAGTGGGGTCACTAGGCTACACCTTC